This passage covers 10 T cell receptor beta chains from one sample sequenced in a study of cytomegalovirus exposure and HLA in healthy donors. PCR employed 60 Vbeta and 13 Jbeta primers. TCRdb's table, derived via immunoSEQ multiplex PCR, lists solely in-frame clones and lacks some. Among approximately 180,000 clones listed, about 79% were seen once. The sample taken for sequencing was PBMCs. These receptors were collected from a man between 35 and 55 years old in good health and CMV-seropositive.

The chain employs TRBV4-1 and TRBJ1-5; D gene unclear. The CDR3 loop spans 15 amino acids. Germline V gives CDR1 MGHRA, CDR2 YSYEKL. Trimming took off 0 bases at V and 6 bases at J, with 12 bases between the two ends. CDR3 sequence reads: CASSQDERFGQPQHF. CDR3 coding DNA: TGCGCCAGCAGCCAAGATGAGCGTTTCGGTCAGCCCCAGCATTTT.

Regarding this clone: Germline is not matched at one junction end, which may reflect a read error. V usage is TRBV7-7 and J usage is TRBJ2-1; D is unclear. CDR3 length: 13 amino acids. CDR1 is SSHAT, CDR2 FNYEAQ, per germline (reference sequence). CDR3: CASSLTQYNEQFF. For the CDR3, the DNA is TGTGCTAGCAGCTTAACACAGTACAATGAGCAGTTCTTC.

DNA for the CDR3: TGTGCCAGCAGGGGACAGGGTCCGGCTTTCTTT. Residues: CASRGQGPAFF. The rearrangement joins TRBV6-4 to TRBJ1-1, with 9 nucleotides matching TRBD1. Germline CDR1 MRHNA, CDR2 SNTAGT. The CDR3 extends over 11 amino acids. V trimming: 6 bases; J trimming: 11 bases; junction bases outside the gene matches: 4.

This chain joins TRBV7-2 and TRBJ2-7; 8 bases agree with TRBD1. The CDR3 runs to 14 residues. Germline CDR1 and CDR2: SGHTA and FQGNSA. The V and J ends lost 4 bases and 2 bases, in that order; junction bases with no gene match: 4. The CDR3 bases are TGTGCCAGCAGCTCAAGGACAGGGACCTACGAGCAGTACTTC. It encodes CASSSRTGTYEQYF.

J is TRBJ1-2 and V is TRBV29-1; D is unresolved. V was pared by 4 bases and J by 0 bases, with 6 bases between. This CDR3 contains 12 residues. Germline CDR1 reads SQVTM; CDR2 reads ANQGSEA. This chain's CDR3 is CSVGAANYGYTF. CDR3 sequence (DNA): TGCAGCGTTGGAGCTGCTAACTATGGCTACACCTTC.

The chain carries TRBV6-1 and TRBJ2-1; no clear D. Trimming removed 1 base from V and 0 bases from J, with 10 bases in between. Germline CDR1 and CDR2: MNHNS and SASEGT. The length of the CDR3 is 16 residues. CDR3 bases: TGTGCCAGCAGTGAAGTCTTCCAGGACTCCTACAATGAGCAGTTCTTC. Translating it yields CASSEVFQDSYNEQFF.

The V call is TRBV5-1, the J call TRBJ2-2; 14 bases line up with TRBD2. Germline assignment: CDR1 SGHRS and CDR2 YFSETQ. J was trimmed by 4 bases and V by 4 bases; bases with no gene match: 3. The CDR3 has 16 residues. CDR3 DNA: TGCGCCAGCAGCCTCGGACTAGCGGGAGGCACCGGGGAGCTGTTTTTT. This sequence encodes CASSLGLAGGTGELFF.

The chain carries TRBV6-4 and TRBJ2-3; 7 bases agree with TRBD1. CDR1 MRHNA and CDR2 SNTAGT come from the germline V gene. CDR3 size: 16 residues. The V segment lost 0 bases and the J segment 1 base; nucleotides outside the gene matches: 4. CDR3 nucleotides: TGTGCCAGCAGTGACTCCAGGGGGTTCGGCACAGATACGCAGTATTTT. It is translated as CASSDSRGFGTDTQYF.

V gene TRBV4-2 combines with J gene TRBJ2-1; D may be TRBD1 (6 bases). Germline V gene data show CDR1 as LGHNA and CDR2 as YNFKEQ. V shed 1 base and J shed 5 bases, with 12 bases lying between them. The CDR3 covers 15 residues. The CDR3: CASSQGARGHNEQFF. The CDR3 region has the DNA TGTGCCAGCAGCCAAGGGGCCAGGGGACACAATGAGCAGTTCTTC.

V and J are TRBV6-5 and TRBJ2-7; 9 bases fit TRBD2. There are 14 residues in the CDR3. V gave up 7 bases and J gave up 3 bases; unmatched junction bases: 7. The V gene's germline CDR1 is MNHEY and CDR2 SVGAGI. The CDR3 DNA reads TGTGCCAGCACACGTAGCGGGAGACTCTACGAGCAGTACTTC. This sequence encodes CASTRSGRLYEQYF.